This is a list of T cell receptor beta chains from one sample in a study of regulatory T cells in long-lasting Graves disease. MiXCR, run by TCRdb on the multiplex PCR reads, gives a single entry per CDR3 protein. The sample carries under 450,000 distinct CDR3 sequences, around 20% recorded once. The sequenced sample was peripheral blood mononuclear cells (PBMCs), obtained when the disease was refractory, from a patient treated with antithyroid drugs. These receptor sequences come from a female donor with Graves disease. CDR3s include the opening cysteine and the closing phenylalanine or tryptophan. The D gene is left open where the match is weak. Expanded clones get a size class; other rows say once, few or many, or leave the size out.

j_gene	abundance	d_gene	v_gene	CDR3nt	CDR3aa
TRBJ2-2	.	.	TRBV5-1	TGCGCCAGCAGCTTCCCACCCGGGGAGCTGTTTTTT	CASSFPPGELFF
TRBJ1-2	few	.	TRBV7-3	TGTGCCAGCAGCTTATCTTCGGGGGCGGGCTACACCTTC	CASSLSSGAGYTF
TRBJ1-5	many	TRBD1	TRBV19	TGTGCCAGTGAGAAGACAGGGGTCAGAAATCAGCCCCAGCATTTT	CASEKTGVRNQPQHF
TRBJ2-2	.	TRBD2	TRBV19	TGTGCCAGCAGGACTAGGAACACCGGGGAGCTGTTTTTT	CASRTRNTGELFF
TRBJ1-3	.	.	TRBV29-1	TGCAGCGTTGTTTGGGGCTCTGGAAACACCATATATTTT	CSVVWGSGNTIYF
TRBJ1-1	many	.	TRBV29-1	TGCAGCGTTGAGCCTGAAGCTTTCTTT	CSVEPEAFF
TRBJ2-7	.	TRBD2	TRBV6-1	TGTGCCAGCAGTGGGACTAGCGGGAGAGAATACGAGCAGTACTTC	CASSGTSGREYEQYF
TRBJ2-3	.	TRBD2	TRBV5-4	TGTGCCAGCACCTCTACTCGACTAGCGGGAGGTAGCACAGATACGCAGTATTTT	CASTSTRLAGGSTDTQYF
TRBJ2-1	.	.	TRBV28	TGTGCCAGCAGTGACTCCCGGGATGAGCAGTTCTTC	CASSDSRDEQFF
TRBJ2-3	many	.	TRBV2	TGTGCCAGCAGTGACGCAGCCCCCGCGGATACGCAGTATTTT	CASSDAAPADTQYF
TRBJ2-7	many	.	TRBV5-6	TGTGCCAGCAGCCCTGGCGAGGCAGACAACTACGAGCAGTACTTC	CASSPGEADNYEQYF
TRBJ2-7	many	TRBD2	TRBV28	TGTGCCAGCAGTCTCCGGGGCGGGAGTCTAGGTGAGCAGTACTTC	CASSLRGGSLGEQYF
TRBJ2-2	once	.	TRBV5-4	TGTGCCAGCAGCTTGGAGGCAGTTCGGACCGGGGAGCTGTTTTTT	CASSLEAVRTGELFF
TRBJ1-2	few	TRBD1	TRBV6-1	TGTGCCAGCAGTCCACAGGGGACAGCGGAGGGAACTGGCACCTTC	CASSPQGTAEGTGTF
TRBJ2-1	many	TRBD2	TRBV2	TGTGCCAGCAGTGAAGCGGACGGACTAGCGGGATACAATGAGCAGTTCTTC	CASSEADGLAGYNEQFF
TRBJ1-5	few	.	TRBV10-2	TGCGCCAGCGGACACCTATTGGCCCAGCATTTT	CASGHLLAQHF
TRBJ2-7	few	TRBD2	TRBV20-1	TGCAGTGCTAGGAGTCCGGGACTAGCGGGAGGAGACGAGCAGTACTTC	CSARSPGLAGGDEQYF
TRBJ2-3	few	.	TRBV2	TGTGCCAGCAGTGAAGGAGTGGATACGCAGTATTTT	CASSEGVDTQYF
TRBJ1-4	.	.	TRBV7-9	TGTGCCAGCAGCCCATGGGAAGGGGTGGAGGAAAAACTGTTTTTT	CASSPWEGVEEKLFF
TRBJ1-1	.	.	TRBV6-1	TGTGCCAGCAAAAACCTTCAGGGGAGGACTGAAGCTTTCTTT	CASKNLQGRTEAFF
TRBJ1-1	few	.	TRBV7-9	TGTGCCAGCAGCTTATCAGGGGTACCTGAAGCTTTCTTT	CASSLSGVPEAFF
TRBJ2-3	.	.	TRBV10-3	TGTGCCATCAGAGCACTCCTTCCAGATACGCAGTATTTT	CAIRALLPDTQYF